The clone carrying this TCR beta chain was detected many times. Its target is not known. The data derive from a study of T-cell memory formation after mild COVID-19. In the study overall: For the most part, TCR clusters were specific to one donor.

From 5'RACE with constant-segment primers came TCR alpha and TCR beta cDNA libraries that carried sample barcodes and UMIs. A single record per CDR3 protein comes from TCRdb applying MiXCR to the 5' RACE reads. In the table there are 55,000 to 80,000 distinct CDR3 sequences, around 10% of which are singletons. Points from the study as a whole: The appearance of some responding clones in pre-infection memory suggested that cross-reactive memory joined. Nothing confirmed that second-wave clones peaking on day 37 were specific for SARS-CoV-2.

Trimming removed 7 bases at V and 1 base at J, with 16 bases between. Germline V CDR1 and CDR2: DFQATT, SNEGSKA (reference sequence). The CDR3 runs to 14 residues. The sequence came from a man between 18 and 29 years old who had mild COVID-19 (a few samples of this study predate the infection). Cell type and time point are not known. The specimen sequenced was PBMCs or a T cell subset sorted from them (not recorded which). The chain joins TRBV20-1 to TRBJ1-1, with D unclear. The CDR3 spells CSVLSAGTNTEAFF. The CDR3, as DNA: TGCAGTGTCCTAAGTGCGGGTACGAACACTGAAGCTTTCTTT.